This T cell receptor beta chain was found in a study of shared clonotypes between healthy human individuals. Participating donors were healthy, HIV-negative adults free of recent acute infections or vaccinations. Germline loops: CDR1 DFQATT, CDR2 SNEGSKA (reference sequence). The ends were cut back, 5 bases at V and 8 bases at J, with 7 bases in the middle. CDR3 length equals 10 residues. What was sequenced on ten immunoSEQ deep assay plates was unsorted PBMC DNA. Profiling relied on immunoSEQ multiplex PCR, and the TCRdb table lists in-frame clones only, not all of them. The table includes about 480,000 clones, 60% to 85% detected once.

This TCR derives from a woman aged 35 to 49 in good health. Some clones in this sample may be carry-over from other donors' samples. The chain combines TRBV20-1 with TRBJ2-1, with no clear D. Material for sequencing was PBMCs. CDR3 in amino acids: CSALYYEQFF. The CDR3 region has the DNA TGCAGTGCTCTTTATTATGAGCAGTTCTTC.